The clone carrying this TCR beta chain was detected only once. Trimming cost V 4 bases and J 4 bases; bases outside gene matches: 12. This CDR3 contains 17 residues. The germline V gene has CDR1 SGDLS and CDR2 YYNGEE. These data belong to a study of technical replicates of blood from a few donors. The protocol was immunoSEQ multiplex PCR, while the TCRdb copy is restricted to in-frame clones and leaves out a portion. The sample includes about 59,000 clones, around nine tenths of them seen just once. The chain carries TRBV9 and TRBJ2-1; 9 positions match TRBD2. The TCR comes from a human donor in good health. Some clones in this sample may be carry-over from other donors' samples. Sequencing was performed on PBMCs. CDR3 sequence (DNA): TGTGCCAGCAGCAACCGACCCGGGACTAGCAGATACAATGAGCAGTTCTTC. Its translation is CASSNRPGTSRYNEQFF. The complete variable domain, with remaining parts taken from reference TRBV9 and TRBJ2-1, reads DSGVTQTPKHLITATGQRVTLRCSPRSGDLSVYWYQQSLDQGLQFLIQYYNGEERAKGNILERFSAQQFPDLHSELNLSSLELGDSALYFCASSNRPGTSRYNEQFFGPGTRLTVL.